These 3 T cell receptor beta chains share one sample of origin, sequenced in a study of blood T cell repertoires in COVID-19. Measured with immunoSEQ multiplex PCR; TCRdb has only the in-frame clones, and not every one. The table includes 160,000 or so clones, about 81% detected once. The source material was peripheral blood. The receptors originated from a human donor in a cohort sampled during active COVID-19.

The chain uses TRBV9 and TRBJ1-4, with a possible D match to TRBD1 (6 bases). CDR1 and CDR2 from the germline V gene are SGDLS and YYNGEE. Trimming removed 3 bases at V and 0 bases at J, with 18 bases between. CDR3 length equals 18 residues. CDR3 sequence: CASSAYRDGAATNEKLFF. The CDR3, as DNA: TGTGCCAGCAGCGCATACAGGGACGGGGCCGCAACTAATGAAAAACTGTTTTTT. Drawing the rest from reference TRBV9 and TRBJ1-4, the complete variable domain is DSGVTQTPKHLITATGQRVTLRCSPRSGDLSVYWYQQSLDQGLQFLIQYYNGEERAKGNILERFSAQQFPDLHSELNLSSLELGDSALYFCASSAYRDGAATNEKLFFGSGTQLSVL.

V usage is TRBV18 and J usage is TRBJ1-2; weak D call: TRBD1 (6 bases). Trimming cost V 3 bases and J 5 bases, with 10 bases left between them. The CDR3 contains 13 residues. Per the germline V gene, CDR1 is KGHSH and CDR2 is LQKENI. Written as DNA, the CDR3 is TGTGCCAGCTCACCGGGGGCAGAGTATGGCTACACCTTC. Translated: CASSPGAEYGYTF.

This clone was seen more than once but under ten times. J is TRBJ2-2 and V is TRBV10-1, with a tentative D call TRBD1 (6 bases). Germline V gives CDR1 WNHNN, CDR2 SYGVQD (reference sequence). This CDR3 is built from 15 residues. Trimming left V 8 bases short and J 1 base short, with 14 bases between. The CDR3 nucleotides read TGCGCCAGCCAGTCCGGACAGTTGAACACCGGGGAGCTGTTTTTT. Translation: CASQSGQLNTGELFF.